This T cell receptor (beta chain) was found in a study of shared clonotypes between healthy human individuals. The study, taken as a whole, reports: Clonotypes which were not shared had lower generation probabilities than clonotypes that all four donors shared.

Assay runs were performed at deep level. Profiling relied on immunoSEQ multiplex PCR, and the TCRdb table lists in-frame clones only, not all of them. This sample has roughly 2.1 million clones, with just over 90% found just once. Germline CDR1 MNHNS, CDR2 SASEGT. V was cut by 1 base and J by 1 base, with 13 bases left in between. The CDR3 is 17 amino acids. With respect to this clone: What it recognizes is unknown.

CD8 cells classed as naive were CD45RO-negative and positively selected for CCR7, excluding terminally differentiated effector memory CD45RA+ cells. The gene calls are TRBV6-1 and TRBJ1-4, with TRBD1 as a possible D gene (5 bases). This sequence was found in a man aged 18-30 years in good health. Some clones in this sample may be carry-over from other donors' samples. Sample: naive CD8+ T cells from PBMCs. The CDR3 sequence is CASSEDRGGETNEKLFF. DNA for the CDR3: TGTGCCAGCAGTGAAGATAGGGGAGGGGAAACTAATGAAAAACTGTTTTTT.